The T cell receptor beta chain described here comes from a study of Graves' ophthalmopathy and Graves' hyperthyroidism (dated by TCRdb to 2016 to 2018). Study-level background: Peripheral blood samples were taken at the time of initial diagnosis, before any treatment was given. The study used TCR beta repertoire signatures to distinguish Graves' ophthalmopathy from Graves' hyperthyroidism and to predict progression to ophthalmopathy. In total, some 130 blood samples were TCR-sequenced: under 45 ophthalmopathy, some 72 hyperthyroidism and about 17 hyperthyroidism-to-ophthalmopathy patients. A discovery set of 95 to 100 patients (around 40 ophthalmopathy, 55 to 60 stable hyperthyroidism) was enrolled to explore V-J signatures distinguishing ophthalmopathy from hyperthyroidism. An independent validation cohort was composed of 18 hyperthyroidism patients and 17 patients who later progressed from hyperthyroidism to ophthalmopathy. In roughly 6 hyperthyroidism patients, the T-cell repertoires found in thyroid tissue were compared with those found in blood. After sampling, hyperthyroidism patients received methimazole starting at 30 mg daily, and ophthalmopathy patients received high-dose intravenous methylprednisolone. The roughly 100 discovery patients were randomly split 7:3 into training and test sets. Results the study describes overall, beyond this receptor: Most expanded thyroid clonotypes with frequency above 0.001 were also detected in blood, suggesting blood repertoires may reflect the thyroid immune response. The 13-signature model separated ophthalmopathy from stable hyperthyroidism with approximately 90% sensitivity and 81.08% specificity in cross-validation, and 80%/75% in the test set. In validation, the model predicted ophthalmopathy progression with about 70% sensitivity and 72.22% specificity; roughly eleven predicted patients were CT-confirmed with GO in a median of 6.5 months. No statistical method was used to set the sample size in advance, and the investigators knew which group each participant was assigned to.

Patients with ophthalmopathy had moderately to severely active disease, with a Clinical Activity Score of 3 or more, a NOSPECS grade of 4 or more, and a disease duration of less than 3 months. Patients with other autoimmune diseases, uncontrolled infections, pregnancy or lactation were excluded from the study. Diagnosis relied on clinical symptoms, serum thyroxine, TRAb, thyroid ultrasound and orbital computed tomography. PBMCs were isolated from more than 8 ml of fresh peripheral blood by Ficoll-Paque density gradient centrifugation. Trizol reagent was used to extract the total RNA, and its quality was then checked on an Agilent 2100 Bioanalyzer. For repertoire sequencing, the TCR beta CDR3 regions were amplified from RNA transcripts. A first-round RT-PCR used HTBI primers with the Qiagen OneStep RT-PCR kit, followed by a second-round multiplex PCR, size selection and purification. Libraries were sequenced on an Illumina HiSeq2000 using paired-end 100 bp reads. On the authors' methods: SOAPnuke was used to process the reads, removing any read that contained adapters or uncalled bases, had a mean Phred below 15, or lacked an exact match to the constant primer or identifier. High-quality paired reads were merged with COPE v1.2.5. Each unique nucleotide sequence was defined as a clonotype, and clonotypes were aligned to IMGT TRB V, D and J references with MiTCR v1.1. Only V-J combinations with frequency above 0.0001 were analysed, covering approximately 99% of repertoires. For each V-J combination, a TCR clonal expansion and chaos score was defined as F50 clonal expansion divided by the chaos observed in the TCRdist matrix. Welch's t-statistics and random forest were used to narrow the features down to approximately twelve V-J combinations, which were then fed into a naive Bayes classifier. The Morisita-Horn index was used to measure how similar the thyroid and blood repertoires were. In TCRdb, the public reads were trimmed at Q25 with fastp and aligned with MiXCR, with productive beta chains retained. Each record represents a unique CDR3 protein, reported with the most common genes and DNA among its rows. TCRdb, rather than the study authors, made the V and J calls. The sample records 360,000 or so distinct CDR3 sequences, approximately 20% of which are singletons. The ten largest clonotypes hold roughly 1.6% of the sample.

Concerning this clonotype itself: Its binding antigen is unknown. Within one base of it there is no much larger clone, and no base qualities were kept.

The germline V end is reduced by 7 bases and the J end by 0 bases; junction bases left unmatched: 8. Counted from cysteine to phenylalanine, this CDR3 has 16 amino acids. The DNA shown is the 48-base CDR3, in frame from base 1. Taken from the germline V gene, the CDR1 and CDR2 loops are MDHEN and SYDVKM. This TCR was sampled from a woman under 30 with Graves' ophthalmopathy. Donor details come from another sample of the same person, matched by shared clones. The material sequenced was peripheral blood. The chain joins TRBV28 to TRBJ2-4, and TRBD1 aligns with 8 junction nucleotides. The nucleotide sequence reads as follows: TGTGCCAGCAACACAGGGGGATTACTAGCCAAAAACATTCAGTACTTC. Translated, this gives CASNTGGLLAKNIQYF.